The 9 T cell receptor beta chains presented below share a single source sample, sequenced in a study of CD8 T cells in ankylosing spondylitis. Each CDR3 protein gets one entry after TCRdb re-called the 5' RACE reads with MiXCR. The table shows a few hundred thousand distinct CDR3 sequences, with roughly a tenth occurring only once. The sequencing input was blood, either unsorted or a sorted T cell fraction (not recorded which). These receptors were collected from a male donor with ankylosing spondylitis or in good health (not recorded which).

This clonotype was detected ten times or more. CDR3 amino acids: CSARRGRGGYTF. CDR3 nucleotide sequence: TGCAGTGCTAGAAGGGGGCGCGGTGGCTACACCTTC. V usage is TRBV20-1 and J usage is TRBJ1-2, with 7 bases fitting TRBD1. The germline gives CDR1 DFQATT, CDR2 SNEGSKA (reference sequence). The CDR3 has 12 amino acids. The V gene end was trimmed by 2 bases and the J gene end by 7 bases; junction bases not matched to a gene: 4.

The chain uses TRBV20-1 and TRBJ2-6, with D uncertain. Germline CDR1 reads DFQATT; CDR2 reads SNEGSKA (reference sequence). The CDR3 covers 18 residues. The V and J ends lost 5 bases and 1 base respectively, with 21 bases between them. The CDR3 coding sequence is TGCAGTGCTCGCCCGTTAGGTGATCCCCGTTCTGGGGCCAACGTCCTGACTTTC. Protein sequence: CSARPLGDPRSGANVLTF.

CDR3 DNA sequence: TGTGCCAGCAGCCCACCAGGAGGGGCCTACGAGCAGTACTTC. Translated, it gives CASSPPGGAYEQYF. This rearrangement joins TRBV7-2 to TRBJ2-7; perhaps TRBD2 as D (6 bases). The V end was cut by 5 bases, the J end by 2 bases, with 13 bases between. This CDR3 region has 14 residues. Looked up from germline, CDR1 is SGHTA and CDR2 is FQGNSA.

This clonotype was counted at least ten times. The chain joins TRBV29-1 to TRBJ1-2, with D hard to call. V shed 5 bases and J shed 5 bases, with 12 bases lying between them. CDR1 and CDR2 (germline): SQVTM, ANQGSEA. The CDR3 sequence is 12 residues long. The CDR3 sequence is CSVPGRTYGYTF. In DNA form, the CDR3 reads TGCAGCGTTCCCGGGAGGACTTATGGCTACACCTTC.

This clonotype was seen only a few times. The V gene is TRBV5-1, the J gene TRBJ1-2; D is uncertain. V lost 0 bases and J lost 4, with 10 bases in between. The CDR3 spans 14 residues. The germline V gene encodes CDR1 SGHRS and CDR2 YFSETQ. The CDR3 region has the DNA TGCGCCAGCAGCTTGGTTAGTGATAGCTATGGCTACACCTTC. It encodes CASSLVSDSYGYTF.

The chain couples TRBV7-6 to TRBJ2-1; TRBD1 agrees at 8 bases. V lost 5 bases, J lost 8 bases, and 20 bases stayed unmatched. Germline V gene lookup returns CDR1 SGHVS and CDR2 FNYEAQ. This CDR3 spans 18 amino acids. The CDR3 sequence: CASSRGRGGDRSLDEQFF. In DNA, the CDR3 is TGTGCCAGCAGCAGGGGGCGTGGAGGGGACAGGAGCTTGGATGAGCAGTTCTTC.

The sample holds many counts of this clonotype. The V and J genes are TRBV5-1 and TRBJ2-3; 11 positions agree with TRBD2. The CDR3 has 16 amino acids. Unmatched junction bases numbered 6, after V lost 4 bases and J lost 2 bases. Germline V gene sequence: CDR1 SGHRS, CDR2 YFSETQ. CDR3 residues: CASSKGLAEITDTQYF. CDR3 nucleotide sequence: TGCGCCAGCAGCAAGGGACTAGCGGAAATCACAGATACGCAGTATTTT.

The CDR3 loop reads CASSPTGLKGYETQYF. Written as DNA, the CDR3 is TGTGCCAGCAGCCCTACAGGGTTGAAGGGTTACGAGACCCAGTACTTC. V gene TRBV11-1 combines with J gene TRBJ2-5; D is possibly TRBD1 (6 bases). CDR1 and CDR2 from the germline V gene are SGHAT and FQDESV (reference sequence). Trimming removed 5 bases at V and 5 bases at J, with 21 bases between. CDR3 size: 16 residues.

This clonotype came up many times. The chain employs TRBV10-3 and TRBJ1-5; D remains ambiguous. Germline V gives CDR1 ENHRY, CDR2 SYGVKD. The V and J ends lost 0 bases and 0 bases respectively, with 9 bases between them. The CDR3 has 16 residues. The chain's CDR3 is CAISESDGYSNQPQHF. Written as DNA, the CDR3 is TGTGCCATCAGTGAGTCGGACGGGTATAGCAATCAGCCCCAGCATTTT.